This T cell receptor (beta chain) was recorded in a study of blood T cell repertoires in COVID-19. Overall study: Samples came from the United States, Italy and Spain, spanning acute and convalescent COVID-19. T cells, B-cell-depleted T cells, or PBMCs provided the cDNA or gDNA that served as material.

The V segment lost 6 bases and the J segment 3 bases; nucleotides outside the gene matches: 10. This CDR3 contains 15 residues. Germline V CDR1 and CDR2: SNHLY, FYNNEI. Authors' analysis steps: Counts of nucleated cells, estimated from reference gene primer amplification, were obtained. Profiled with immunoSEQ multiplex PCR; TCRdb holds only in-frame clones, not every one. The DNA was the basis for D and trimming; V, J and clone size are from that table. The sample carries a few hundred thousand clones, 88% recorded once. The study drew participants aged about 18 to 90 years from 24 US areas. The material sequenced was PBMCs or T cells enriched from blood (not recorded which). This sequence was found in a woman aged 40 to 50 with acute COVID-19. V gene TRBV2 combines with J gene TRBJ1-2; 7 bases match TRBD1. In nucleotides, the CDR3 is TGTGCCAGCAGGGACAGGCCTTGGGGAGACTATGGCTACACCTTC. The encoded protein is CASRDRPWGDYGYTF. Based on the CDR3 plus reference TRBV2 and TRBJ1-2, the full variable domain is EPEVTQTPSHQVTQMGQEVILRCVPISNHLYFYWYRQILGQKVEFLVSFYNNEISEKSEIFDDQFSVERPDGSNFTLKIRSTKLEDSAMYFCASRDRPWGDYGYTFGSGTRLTVV.